The 3 T cell receptor beta chains below were found in one sample sequenced in a study of T cells in localized non-small cell lung cancer. The method was immunoSEQ multiplex PCR; TCRdb's version includes in-frame clones alone and lacks a portion of them. This table holds just under 20,000 clones, roughly 80% found once. Specimen: peripheral blood, collected before any cancer treatment. Receptor source: a man aged 40 to 70 with stage I lung adenocarcinoma.

The chain combines TRBV7-8 with TRBJ1-1, with D perhaps TRBD1 (6 bases). The ends were cut back, 0 bases at V and 0 bases at J, with 8 bases in the middle. Germline V lookup: CDR1 SGHVS, CDR2 FQNEAQ. The CDR3 spans 15 residues. CDR3 residues: CASSLAGTLNTEAFF. The CDR3 coding sequence is TGTGCCAGCAGCTTAGCAGGGACATTGAACACTGAAGCTTTCTTT.

Here the CDR3 reads CASTRRAGPNEKLFF. Written as DNA, the CDR3 is TGTGCCAGCACTCGTCGCGCAGGCCCAAATGAAAAACTGTTTTTT. V and J are TRBV6-1 and TRBJ1-4; the D is unclear. Germline values: CDR1 MNHNS, CDR2 SASEGT. The CDR3 is 15 residues long. The V and J ends lost 7 bases and 5 bases respectively, with 17 bases between them.

The chain links TRBV5-1 to TRBJ2-5; 8 bases fit TRBD1. CDR3 length equals 13 residues. Germline CDR1 and CDR2: SGHRS and YFSETQ. With V trimmed by 4 bases and J by 5 bases, 4 bases remained unmatched. CDR3 DNA sequence: TGCGCCAGCAGCCCAGGGGGCCGGGAGACCCAGTACTTC. Its translation: CASSPGGRETQYF.